This TCR beta chain was observed in a study of neoadjuvant anti-PD-1 for oral cavity cancer. Using immunoSEQ multiplex PCR, the repertoire was profiled, and TCRdb retains in-frame clones only, with some absent. The data contain tens of thousands of clones, more than 20% of them singletons. Deletions cut 6 bases from V and 4 bases from J, with 16 bases between. The CDR3 sequence is 14 residues long. The germline gives CDR1 SGHRS, CDR2 YFSETQ. This sample's time point: after neoadjuvant nivolumab, at surgical resection. This material consisted of tumor tissue, taken after nivolumab (anti-PD-1) treatment. V usage is TRBV5-1 and J usage is TRBJ1-1, with a possible D match to TRBD1 (6 bases). The TCR sequence derives from a person between 40 and 80 years old with oral cavity squamous cell carcinoma. CDR3 nucleotide sequence: TGCGCCAGCACCACACAGGGTGGCTCCACTGAAGCTTTCTTT. Protein: CASTTQGGSTEAFF.